These T cell receptor beta chains were read from a single sample in a study of identifying expanded T cells in peripheral blood. Method: immunoSEQ multiplex PCR; TCRdb's copy keeps in-frame clones and lacks some. The sample lists tens of thousands of clones, approximately 89% occurring once. Specimen: blood. These receptors were taken from a person aged 18-70 years in good health. CDR3s include the opening cysteine and the closing phenylalanine or tryptophan. The D gene is left open where the match is weak. Only part of the rows carry a size: once, few, many, or a class if the clone is expanded.

size: NA
D: TRBD2
V: TRBV11-3
J: TRBJ2-3
CDR3: CASSLGGEPEGETQYF
DNA: TGTGCCAGCAGCCTTGGGGGGGAGCCGGAGGGAGAGACGCAGTATTTT

size: medium-sized
D: TRBD2
V: TRBV19
J: TRBJ2-1
CDR3: CAAGGAEQFF
DNA: TGTGCCGCCGGGGGGGCGGAGCAGTTCTTC

size: NA
D: TRBD2
V: TRBV6-1
J: TRBJ2-5
CDR3: CASSEGSGGAETQYF
DNA: TGTGCCAGCAGTGAAGGTAGCGGGGGGGCGGAGACCCAGTACTTC

size: once
D: NA
V: TRBV19
J: TRBJ1-4
CDR3: CASSIRGSDNEKLFF
DNA: TGTGCCAGTAGTATCCGGGGCAGCGATAATGAAAAACTGTTTTTT

size: NA
D: NA
V: TRBV28
J: TRBJ2-7
CDR3: CASSLPGTYEQYF
DNA: TGTGCCAGCAGCCTCCCAGGGACCTACGAGCAGTACTTC

size: NA
D: TRBD1
V: TRBV28
J: TRBJ2-7
CDR3: CASSLDQGVGEQYF
DNA: TGTGCCAGCAGTTTAGACCAGGGGGTCGGTGAGCAGTACTTC

size: NA
D: NA
V: TRBV27
J: TRBJ1-1
CDR3: CASSLQAVGVTEAFF
DNA: TGTGCCAGCAGTTTGCAGGCGGTGGGCGTCACTGAAGCTTTCTTT

size: once
D: NA
V: TRBV28
J: TRBJ2-7
CDR3: CASSLVHEQYF
DNA: TGTGCCAGCAGTTTAGTCCACGAGCAGTACTTC

size: NA
D: TRBD1
V: TRBV11-3
J: TRBJ2-3
CDR3: CASSITGTGWDTQYF
DNA: TGTGCCAGCAGCATAACCGGGACAGGGTGGGATACGCAGTATTTT

size: NA
D: TRBD2
V: TRBV6-5
J: TRBJ2-1
CDR3: CASSRTSGGPDEQFF
DNA: TGTGCCAGCAGTCGGACTAGCGGGGGGCCGGATGAGCAGTTCTTC

size: NA
D: NA
V: TRBV10-3
J: TRBJ2-7
CDR3: CAISGVNRVADEQYF
DNA: TGTGCCATCAGTGGGGTTAACAGGGTAGCCGACGAGCAGTACTTC

size: NA
D: NA
V: TRBV7-2
J: TRBJ1-5
CDR3: CASSSTGNQPQHF
DNA: TGTGCCAGCAGCTCCACAGGGAATCAGCCCCAGCATTTT

size: NA
D: NA
V: TRBV5-6
J: TRBJ1-3
CDR3: CASSLVGGTGNTIYF
DNA: TGTGCCAGCAGCTTGGTAGGGGGGACGGGAAACACCATATATTTT

size: NA
D: NA
V: TRBV6-1
J: TRBJ1-1
CDR3: CATTRGNTEAFF
DNA: TGTGCCACCACCAGAGGTAACACTGAAGCTTTCTTT

size: once
D: NA
V: TRBV4-2
J: TRBJ1-6
CDR3: CASGGSNSPLHF
DNA: TGTGCCAGCGGAGGCAGTAATTCACCCCTCCACTTT

size: NA
D: NA
V: TRBV30
J: TRBJ1-2
CDR3: CAWDGGTNYGYTF
DNA: TGTGCCTGGGATGGGGGGACTAACTATGGCTACACCTTC

size: once
D: NA
V: TRBV21-1
J: TRBJ2-1
CDR3: CASGSGTGATPYNEQFF
DNA: TGTGCCAGCGGTTCAGGGACAGGGGCGACTCCCTACAATGAGCAGTTCTTC

size: NA
D: NA
V: TRBV4-1
J: TRBJ2-4
CDR3: CASSQEGGPAKNIQYF
DNA: TGCGCCAGCAGCCAAGAGGGGGGGCCGGCCAAAAACATTCAGTACTTC

size: NA
D: NA
V: TRBV27
J: TRBJ2-7
CDR3: CASKEGDLSEQYF
DNA: TGTGCCAGCAAGGAGGGGGACCTCTCCGAGCAGTACTTC

size: NA
D: TRBD1
V: TRBV7-2
J: TRBJ1-4
CDR3: CAGEQGLEEKLFF
DNA: TGTGCCGGCGAACAGGGGTTGGAGGAAAAACTGTTTTTT

size: few
D: TRBD1
V: TRBV7-9
J: TRBJ2-3
CDR3: CASSVGQGARTDTQYF
DNA: TGTGCCAGCAGCGTCGGACAGGGGGCCAGGACAGATACGCAGTATTTT

size: NA
D: NA
V: TRBV12-2
J: TRBJ2-1
CDR3: CASRLLPGLAGGIKDNEQFF
DNA: TGTGCAAGTCGCTTACTCCCGGGACTAGCGGGAGGAATAAAAGACAATGAGCAGTTCTTC

size: NA
D: NA
V: TRBV15
J: TRBJ2-1
CDR3: CATSRDTGSVYNEQFF
DNA: TGTGCCACCAGCAGAGATACGGGGAGTGTCTACAATGAGCAGTTCTTC

size: NA
D: TRBD1
V: TRBV6-1
J: TRBJ2-5
CDR3: CASSEYRGQPSQETQYF
DNA: TGTGCCAGCAGTGAATACAGGGGGCAGCCCTCACAAGAGACCCAGTACTTC

size: NA
D: TRBD2
V: TRBV9
J: TRBJ2-3
CDR3: CASSVAAGGQGDTQYF
DNA: TGTGCCAGCAGCGTAGCGGCGGGGGGGCAGGGAGATACGCAGTATTTT

size: NA
D: NA
V: TRBV10-3
J: TRBJ2-2
CDR3: CAISETRNTGELFF
DNA: TGTGCCATCAGTGAAACGAGAAACACCGGGGAGCTGTTTTTT

size: NA
D: NA
V: TRBV19
J: TRBJ2-7
CDR3: CASTPVLGLMGEQYF
DNA: TGTGCCAGTACCCCCGTTTTAGGGTTGATGGGGGAGCAGTACTTC

size: few
D: TRBD2
V: TRBV19
J: TRBJ2-7
CDR3: CASKPGGVSYEQYF
DNA: TGTGCCAGTAAACCCGGGGGGGTTTCCTACGAGCAGTACTTC

size: NA
D: NA
V: TRBV5-1
J: TRBJ2-1
CDR3: CASSLVEESSYNEQFF
DNA: TGCGCCAGCAGCTTAGTGGAAGAGAGCTCCTACAATGAGCAGTTCTTC

size: medium-sized
D: NA
V: TRBV19
J: TRBJ1-1
CDR3: CASSISMNTEAFF
DNA: TGTGCCAGTAGTATTTCAATGAACACTGAAGCTTTCTTT

size: NA
D: NA
V: TRBV7-9
J: TRBJ2-3
CDR3: CASSVTGGGTDTQYF
DNA: TGTGCCAGCAGCGTCACGGGTGGGGGCACAGATACGCAGTATTTT

size: few
D: NA
V: TRBV6-4
J: TRBJ2-7
CDR3: CARAWYEQYF
DNA: TGTGCCAGGGCGTGGTACGAGCAGTACTTC

size: NA
D: NA
V: TRBV9
J: TRBJ2-2
CDR3: CASSVGGGNTGELFF
DNA: TGTGCCAGCAGCGTAGGTGGGGGCAACACCGGGGAGCTGTTTTTT

size: NA
D: NA
V: TRBV9
J: TRBJ2-3
CDR3: CASSVEEGTDTQYF
DNA: TGTGCCAGCAGCGTAGAGGAAGGCACAGATACGCAGTATTTT

size: NA
D: TRBD1
V: TRBV4-1
J: TRBJ2-7
CDR3: CASSLQTGIHEQYF
DNA: TGCGCCAGCAGCCTACAGACAGGGATCCACGAGCAGTACTTC

size: NA
D: NA
V: TRBV19
J: TRBJ1-3
CDR3: CASSITVRWALRGGNTIYF
DNA: TGTGCCAGTAGTATAACGGTACGGTGGGCCCTCCGTGGGGGAAACACCATATATTTT

size: NA
D: NA
V: TRBV5-1
J: TRBJ2-3
CDR3: CASSLGQGGTDTQYF
DNA: TGCGCCAGCAGCTTGGGACAAGGGGGCACAGATACGCAGTATTTT

size: NA
D: TRBD2
V: TRBV19
J: TRBJ2-5
CDR3: CASSIKVAGGETQYF
DNA: TGTGCCAGTAGTATAAAGGTAGCGGGCGGGGAGACCCAGTACTTC

size: NA
D: NA
V: TRBV6-4
J: TRBJ2-1
CDR3: CASSVGGPEAEQFF
DNA: TGTGCCAGCAGTGTGGGGGGGCCTGAGGCTGAGCAGTTCTTC

size: NA
D: NA
V: TRBV2
J: TRBJ1-1
CDR3: CASNRRTADTEAFF
DNA: TGTGCCAGCAACCGCAGGACAGCTGACACTGAAGCTTTCTTT

size: NA
D: TRBD1
V: TRBV5-1
J: TRBJ1-2
CDR3: CASSLGLGTGPNYGYTF
DNA: TGCGCCAGCAGCTTGGGACTAGGGACAGGGCCTAACTATGGCTACACCTTC

size: NA
D: NA
V: TRBV10-1
J: TRBJ2-7
CDR3: CARVRRSEGEQYF
DNA: TGCGCCAGGGTGCGGCGGTCCGAAGGCGAGCAGTACTTC

size: NA
D: NA
V: TRBV27
J: TRBJ2-6
CDR3: CASSFIISSSGANVLTF
DNA: TGTGCCAGCAGTTTCATAATCTCCAGCTCTGGGGCCAACGTCCTGACTTTC

size: NA
D: TRBD1
V: TRBV5-8
J: TRBJ1-5
CDR3: CASSFGTVSNQPQHF
DNA: TGTGCCAGCAGCTTCGGGACAGTAAGCAATCAGCCCCAGCATTTT

size: NA
D: NA
V: TRBV19
J: TRBJ2-4
CDR3: CASSMRGIGKNIQYF
DNA: TGTGCCAGTAGTATGAGGGGGATCGGCAAAAACATTCAGTACTTC

size: NA
D: NA
V: TRBV11-2
J: TRBJ2-1
CDR3: CASSLGGGRVGEQFF
DNA: TGTGCCAGCAGCTTGGGGGGGGGCCGTGTAGGTGAGCAGTTCTTC